What follows are 6 T cell receptor beta chains derived from one specimen sequenced in a study of blood T cell repertoires in COVID-19. Clones were sequenced by immunoSEQ multiplex PCR, and TCRdb holds only the in-frame ones, with some missing. Found here are roughly 250,000 clones, about 88% of them singletons; the top ten hold 2% to 2.5%. Sequenced sample: peripheral blood. The receptors were gathered from a woman aged 35 to 49 who had recovered from COVID-19.

The rearrangement links TRBV29-1 to TRBJ2-7; D unclear. Germline assignment: CDR1 SQVTM and CDR2 ANQGSEA. With 1 base removed from V and 3 bases from J, the gap between germline ends came to 19 bases. The CDR3 consists of 16 residues. CDR3 region: CSVEVLPSSTGYEQYF. CDR3 bases: TGCAGCGTTGAAGTACTCCCGTCGAGCACTGGCTACGAGCAGTACTTC.

The chain is built from TRBV4-2 and TRBJ2-3; 7 bases align to TRBD2. CDR3 length: 12 amino acids. CDR1 is LGHNA, CDR2 YNFKEQ, per germline. V lost 4 bases and J lost 6; bases outside the gene matches: 1. CDR3 sequence reads: CASSRGGDTQYF. The CDR3 nucleotides are TGTGCCAGCAGCCGGGGGGGGGATACGCAGTATTTT.

The chain employs TRBV6-5 and TRBJ1-2, with unresolved D. V was pared by 0 bases and J by 4 bases, with 9 bases between. Germline CDR1 MNHEY, CDR2 SVGAGI. The CDR3 extends over 14 amino acids. The CDR3 spells CASSYSQASYGYTF. CDR3 bases: TGTGCCAGCAGTTACTCGCAGGCTTCCTATGGCTACACCTTC.

This clone appeared a few times. V usage is TRBV6-2 or TRBV6-3 and J usage is TRBJ2-5; 12 positions agree with TRBD2. Germline assignment: CDR1 MNHEY and CDR2 SVGEGT. V shed 0 bases, J shed 5 bases, and the junction held 1 base outside the gene matches. This CDR3 is 15 amino acids long. The CDR3 nucleotides are TGTGCCAGCAGTTACTCGACTAGCGGGAGCGAGACCCAGTACTTC. Amino acids: CASSYSTSGSETQYF.

This chain uses TRBV4-1 with TRBJ2-7, with 10 bases lining up with TRBD1. V shed 2 bases, J shed 4 bases, and the junction held 8 bases outside the gene matches. The CDR3 length is 16 residues. CDR1 and CDR2 from the germline V gene are MGHRA and YSYEKL. The CDR3 nucleotides are TGCGCCAGCAGCCAAACCGGGACAGGGGTTTTGTACGAGCAGTACTTC. It codes for CASSQTGTGVLYEQYF.

The V gene is TRBV12-3 or TRBV12-4, the J gene TRBJ2-3; D remains ambiguous. Trimming pared 7 bases from V and 6 bases from J, leaving 11 bases between. The CDR3 loop spans 12 amino acids. In DNA, the CDR3 is TGTGCCAGCACCCCCGGAGAGGATACGCAGTATTTT. Residues: CASTPGEDTQYF.